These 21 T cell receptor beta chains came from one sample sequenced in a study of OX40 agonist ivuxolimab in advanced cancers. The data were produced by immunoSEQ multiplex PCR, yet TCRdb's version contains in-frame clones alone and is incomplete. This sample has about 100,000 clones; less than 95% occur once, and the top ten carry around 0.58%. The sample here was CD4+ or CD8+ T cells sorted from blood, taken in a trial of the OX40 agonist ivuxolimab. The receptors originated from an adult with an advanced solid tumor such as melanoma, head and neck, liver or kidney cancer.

The CDR3 is CASSLGWAQETQYF. The CDR3 coding sequence is TGTGCCAGCAGCTTAGGTTGGGCACAAGAGACCCAGTACTTC. The rearrangement uses TRBV7-9 and TRBJ2-5, with D unresolved. CDR1 is SEHNR and CDR2 is FQNEAQ in the germline V gene (reference sequence). Between the trimmed V and J ends, which lost 1 base and 2 bases, there was a span of 8 bases. CDR3 length: 14 residues. The full variable domain, rest sourced from reference TRBV7-9 and TRBJ2-5, is DTGVSQNPRHKITKRGQNVTFRCDPISEHNRLYWYRQTLGQGPEFLTYFQNEAQLEKSRLLSDRFSAERPKGSFSTLEIQRTEQGDSAMYLCASSLGWAQETQYFGPGTRLLVL.

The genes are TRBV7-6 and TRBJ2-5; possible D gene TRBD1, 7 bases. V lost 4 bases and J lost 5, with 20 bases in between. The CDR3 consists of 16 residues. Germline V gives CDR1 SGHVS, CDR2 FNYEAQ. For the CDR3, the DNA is TGTGCCAGCAGCTACGGCGGAGGGGGCGCGGGGGAGACCCAGTACTTC. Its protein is CASSYGGGGAGETQYF.

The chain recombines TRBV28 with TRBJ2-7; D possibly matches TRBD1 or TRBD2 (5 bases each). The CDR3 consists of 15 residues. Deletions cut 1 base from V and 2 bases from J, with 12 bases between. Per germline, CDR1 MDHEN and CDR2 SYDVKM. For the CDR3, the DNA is TGTGCCAGCAGTTTATTGGGGGAAAAGCCCTACGAGCAGTACTTC. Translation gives CASSLLGEKPYEQYF. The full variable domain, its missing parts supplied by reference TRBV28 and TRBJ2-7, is DVKVTQSSRYLVKRTGEKVFLECVQDMDHENMFWYRQDPGLGLRLIYFSYDVKMKEKGDIPEGYSVSREKKERFSLILESASTNQTSMYLCASSLLGEKPYEQYFGPGTRLTVT.

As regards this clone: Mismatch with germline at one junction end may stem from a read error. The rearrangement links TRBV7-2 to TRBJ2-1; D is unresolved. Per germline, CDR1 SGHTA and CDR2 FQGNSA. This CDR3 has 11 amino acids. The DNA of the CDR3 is TGTGCCAGCAGCTTAGATAATGAACAGTTCTTC. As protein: CASSLDNEQFF.

The chain's CDR3 is CASSPQGQGSYEQYF. Here the CDR3 DNA reads TGCGCCAGCAGCCCCCAAGGGCAGGGATCCTACGAGCAGTACTTC. The J gene is TRBJ2-7, the V gene TRBV5-1, with D possibly matching TRBD1 (5 bases). This CDR3 is built from 15 residues. The germline CDR1 and CDR2 sequences are SGHRS and YFSETQ. Trimming shortened V by 4 bases and J by 1 base, and 15 bases separated the two germline ends.

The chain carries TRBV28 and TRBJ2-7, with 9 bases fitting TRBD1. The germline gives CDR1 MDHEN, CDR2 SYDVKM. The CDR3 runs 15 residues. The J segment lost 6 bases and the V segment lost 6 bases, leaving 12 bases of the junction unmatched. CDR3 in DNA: TGTGCCAGCAGACTAACCGACAGGGGGTACAGCGAGCAGTACTTC. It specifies CASRLTDRGYSEQYF.

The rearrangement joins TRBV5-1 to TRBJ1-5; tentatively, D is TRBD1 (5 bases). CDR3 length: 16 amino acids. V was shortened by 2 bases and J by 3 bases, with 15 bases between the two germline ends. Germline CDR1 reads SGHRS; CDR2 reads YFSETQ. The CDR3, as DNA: TGCGCCAGCAGCTTAGGTGTCTCAGGGAACAATCAGCCCCAGCATTTT. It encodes CASSLGVSGNNQPQHF. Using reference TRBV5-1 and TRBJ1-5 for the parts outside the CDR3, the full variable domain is KAGVTQTPRYLIKTRGQQVTLSCSPISGHRSVSWYQQTPGQGLQFLFEYFSETQRNKGNFPGRFSGRQFSNSRSEMNVSTLELGDSALYLCASSLGVSGNNQPQHFGDGTRLSIL.

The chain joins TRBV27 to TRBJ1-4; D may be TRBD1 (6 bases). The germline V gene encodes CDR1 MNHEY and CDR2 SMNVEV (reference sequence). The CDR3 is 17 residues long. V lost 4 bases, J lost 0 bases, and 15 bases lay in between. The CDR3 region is CASSSSPPGATNEKLFF. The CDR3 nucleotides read TGTGCCAGCAGTTCGTCGCCTCCAGGGGCAACTAATGAAAAACTGTTTTTT. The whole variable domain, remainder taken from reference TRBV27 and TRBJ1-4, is EAQVTQNPRYLITVTGKKLTVTCSQNMNHEYMSWYRQDPGLGLRQIYYSMNVEVTDKGDVPEGYKVSRKEKRNFPLILESPSPNQTSLYFCASSSSPPGATNEKLFFGSGTQLSVL.

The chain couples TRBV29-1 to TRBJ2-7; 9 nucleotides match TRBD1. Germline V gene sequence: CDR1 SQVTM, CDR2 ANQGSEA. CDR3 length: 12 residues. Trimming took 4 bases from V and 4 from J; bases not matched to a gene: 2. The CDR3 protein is CSVVTGGYEQYF. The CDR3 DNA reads TGCAGCGTTGTGACAGGGGGTTACGAGCAGTACTTC.

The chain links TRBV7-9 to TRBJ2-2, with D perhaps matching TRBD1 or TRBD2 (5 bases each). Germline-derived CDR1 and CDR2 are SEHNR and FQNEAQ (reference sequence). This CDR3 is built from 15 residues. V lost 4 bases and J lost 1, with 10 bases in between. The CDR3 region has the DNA TGTGCCAGCAGCTCCGGGACGGGGAACACCGGGGAGCTGTTTTTT. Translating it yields CASSSGTGNTGELFF.

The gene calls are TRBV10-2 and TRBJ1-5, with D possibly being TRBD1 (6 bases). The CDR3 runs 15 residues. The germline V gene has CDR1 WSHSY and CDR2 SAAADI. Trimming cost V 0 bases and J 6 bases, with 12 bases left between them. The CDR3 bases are TGCGCCAGCAGTGAGTCAAAACAGGGAATTCAGCCCCAGCATTTT. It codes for CASSESKQGIQPQHF.

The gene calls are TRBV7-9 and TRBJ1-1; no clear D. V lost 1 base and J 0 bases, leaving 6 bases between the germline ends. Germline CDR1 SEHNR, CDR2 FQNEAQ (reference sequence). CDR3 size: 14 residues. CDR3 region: CASSLEQMNTEAFF. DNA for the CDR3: TGTGCCAGCAGCTTAGAGCAGATGAACACTGAAGCTTTCTTT.

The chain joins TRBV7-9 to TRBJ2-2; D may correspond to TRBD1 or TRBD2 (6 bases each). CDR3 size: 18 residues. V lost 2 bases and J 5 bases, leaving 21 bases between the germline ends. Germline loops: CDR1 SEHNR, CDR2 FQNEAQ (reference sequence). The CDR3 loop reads CASSLLSSWRGSTGELFF. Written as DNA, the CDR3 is TGTGCCAGCAGCTTACTTAGTAGCTGGAGGGGGAGTACCGGGGAGCTGTTTTTT.

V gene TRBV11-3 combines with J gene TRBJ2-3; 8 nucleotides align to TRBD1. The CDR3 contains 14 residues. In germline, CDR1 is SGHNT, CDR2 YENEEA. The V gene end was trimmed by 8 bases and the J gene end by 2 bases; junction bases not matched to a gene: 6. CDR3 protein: CASGTGGLTDTQYF. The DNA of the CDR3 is TGTGCCAGCGGGACAGGAGGGCTCACAGATACGCAGTATTTT.

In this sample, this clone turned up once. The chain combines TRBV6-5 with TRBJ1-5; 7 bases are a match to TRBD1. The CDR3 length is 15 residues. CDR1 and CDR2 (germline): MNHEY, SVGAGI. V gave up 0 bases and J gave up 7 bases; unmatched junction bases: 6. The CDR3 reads CASSYSRQGRQPQHF. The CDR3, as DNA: TGTGCCAGCAGTTACTCGAGACAGGGCAGGCAGCCCCAGCATTTT.

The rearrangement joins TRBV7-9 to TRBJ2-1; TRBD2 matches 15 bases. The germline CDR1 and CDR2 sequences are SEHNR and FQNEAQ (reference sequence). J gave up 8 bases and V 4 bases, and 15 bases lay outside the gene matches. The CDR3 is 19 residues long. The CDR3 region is CASSSFAGTSGRPGYEQFF. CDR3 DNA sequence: TGTGCCAGCAGCTCGTTCGCCGGGACTAGCGGGAGGCCGGGTTATGAGCAGTTCTTC.

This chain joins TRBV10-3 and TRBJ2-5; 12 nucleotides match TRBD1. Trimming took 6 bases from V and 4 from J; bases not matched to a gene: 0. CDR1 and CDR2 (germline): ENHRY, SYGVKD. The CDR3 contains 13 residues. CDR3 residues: CAIRGQGAETQYF. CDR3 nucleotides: TGTGCCATCAGGGGACAGGGGGCAGAGACCCAGTACTTC.

This CDR3 reads CASSKGQGTEKLFF. CDR3 nucleotides: TGTGCCAGCAGCAAAGGGCAGGGGACTGAAAAACTGTTTTTT. The chain employs TRBV4-2 and TRBJ1-4, with a tentative D call TRBD1 (6 bases). This CDR3 comprises 14 residues. V was clipped by 5 bases and J by 7 bases, with 14 bases between them. Germline V gene data show CDR1 as LGHNA and CDR2 as YNFKEQ.

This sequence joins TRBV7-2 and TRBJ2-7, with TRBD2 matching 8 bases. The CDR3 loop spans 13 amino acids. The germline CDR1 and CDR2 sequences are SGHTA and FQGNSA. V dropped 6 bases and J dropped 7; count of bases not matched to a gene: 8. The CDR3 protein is CASSEDGRDEQYF. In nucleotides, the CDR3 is TGTGCCAGCAGTGAAGACGGGAGGGATGAGCAGTACTTC.

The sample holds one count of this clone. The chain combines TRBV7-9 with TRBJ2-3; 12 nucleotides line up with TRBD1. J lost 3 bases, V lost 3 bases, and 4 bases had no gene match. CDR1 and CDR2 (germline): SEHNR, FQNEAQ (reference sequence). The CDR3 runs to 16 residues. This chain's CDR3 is CASSLGQGAGTDTQYF. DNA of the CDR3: TGTGCCAGCAGCTTGGGACAGGGGGCAGGGACAGATACGCAGTATTTT.

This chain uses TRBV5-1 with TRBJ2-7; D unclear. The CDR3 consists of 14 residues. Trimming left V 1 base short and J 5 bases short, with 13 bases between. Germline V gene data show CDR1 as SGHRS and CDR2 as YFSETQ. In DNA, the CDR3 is TGCGCCAGCAGCTTGCTGTCTGTTTTGAACGAGCAGTACTTC. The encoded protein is CASSLLSVLNEQYF.